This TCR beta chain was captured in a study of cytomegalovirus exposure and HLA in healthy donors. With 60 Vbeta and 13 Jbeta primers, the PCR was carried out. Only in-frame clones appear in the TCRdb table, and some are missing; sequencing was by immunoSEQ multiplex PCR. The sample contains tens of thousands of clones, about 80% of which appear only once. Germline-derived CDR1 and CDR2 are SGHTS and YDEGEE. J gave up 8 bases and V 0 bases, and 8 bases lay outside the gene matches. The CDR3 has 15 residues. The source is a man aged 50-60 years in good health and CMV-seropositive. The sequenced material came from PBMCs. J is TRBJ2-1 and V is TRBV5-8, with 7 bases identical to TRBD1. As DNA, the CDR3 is TGTGCCAGCAGCTTGGGACAGGGAACGGGCGATGAGCAGTTCTTC. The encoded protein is CASSLGQGTGDEQFF.